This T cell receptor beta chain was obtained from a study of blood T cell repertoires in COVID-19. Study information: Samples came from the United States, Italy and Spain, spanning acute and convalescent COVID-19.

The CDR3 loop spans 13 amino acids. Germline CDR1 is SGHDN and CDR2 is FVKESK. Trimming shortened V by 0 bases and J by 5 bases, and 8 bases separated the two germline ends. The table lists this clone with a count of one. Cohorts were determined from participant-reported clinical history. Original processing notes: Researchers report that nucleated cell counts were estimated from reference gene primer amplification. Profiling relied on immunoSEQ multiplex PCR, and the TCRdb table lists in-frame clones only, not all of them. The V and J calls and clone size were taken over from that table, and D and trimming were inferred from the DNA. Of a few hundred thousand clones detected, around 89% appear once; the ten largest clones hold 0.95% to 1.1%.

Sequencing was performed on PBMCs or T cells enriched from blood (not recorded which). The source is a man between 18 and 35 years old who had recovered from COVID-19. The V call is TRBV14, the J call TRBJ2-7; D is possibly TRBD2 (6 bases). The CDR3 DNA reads TGTGCCAGCAGCCAAGATCTAGCGCACGAGCAGTACTTC. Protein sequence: CASSQDLAHEQYF.